The entry below gives a single T cell receptor (beta chain) sequence along with its context. The antigen is unknown. Compared with germline, one end of the junction differs, possibly owing to a read error. The data originate from a study of tumor-infiltrating lymphocytes in primary liver carcinoma. About the research overall: By surgical resection, the patients were treated for their primary liver carcinoma.

They got blood RNA out of unsorted whole blood and also pulled out germline DNA. Germline loops: CDR1 WNHNN, CDR2 SYGVQD (reference sequence). CDR3 length equals 13 residues. Study results and limitations: For tumor-adjacent and tumor-blood pairs, overlap was less than that seen for tumor region pairs.

The investigators made TCR beta cDNA from 500 ng total RNA, using a constant-region primer. Slightly modified ARM-PCR served as the procedure for the TCR beta libraries. These libraries came from three rounds of nested multiplex PCR. The first two PCR rounds, around 11 cycles each, used TRBV1-TRBV30 forward primers and a C-beta reverse primer. TCRdb re-called the multiplex PCR reads with MiXCR, one entry per CDR3 protein. This sample has approximately 340,000 distinct CDR3 sequences, with approximately 65% found just once. The genes are TRBV10-1 and TRBJ2-1; TRBD2 matches at 7 bases. Sequenced: peripheral blood. The TCR comes from a middle-aged man with primary liver carcinoma and hepatitis B virus infection. The CDR3 region is CASSGTSFNERFF. In DNA, the CDR3 is TGCGCCAGCAGTGGGACTAGTTTCAATGAGCGGTTCTTC.